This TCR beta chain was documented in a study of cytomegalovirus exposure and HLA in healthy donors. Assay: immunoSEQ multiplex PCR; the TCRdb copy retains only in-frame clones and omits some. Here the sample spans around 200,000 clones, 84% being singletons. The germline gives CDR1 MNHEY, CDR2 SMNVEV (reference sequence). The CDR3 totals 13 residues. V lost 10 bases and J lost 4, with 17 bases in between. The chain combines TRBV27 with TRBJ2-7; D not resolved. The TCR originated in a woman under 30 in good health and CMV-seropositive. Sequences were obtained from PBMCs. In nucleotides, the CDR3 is TGTGCCACGCGACTGACGGAGCCTTACGAGCAGTACTTC. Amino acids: CATRLTEPYEQYF.